This entry lists 21 T cell receptor beta chains sequenced from one sample in a study of cytomegalovirus exposure and HLA in healthy donors. PCR amplification relied on 60 Vbeta primers (plus 13 Jbeta primers). The repertoire was sequenced with immunoSEQ multiplex PCR; TCRdb's copy has only in-frame clones and lacks some. The profile shows 250,000 to 350,000 clones, about nine tenths of them singletons. Material: PBMCs. These receptors were obtained from a man between 40 and 49 years old in good health and CMV-seropositive.

In its sample, this clone was seen a few times. This chain links TRBV6-6 with TRBJ1-3, with D hard to call. The CDR3 is made up of 16 amino acids. V lost 6 bases to trimming and J lost 1 base, with 16 bases between them. In germline, CDR1 is MNHNY, CDR2 SVGAGI (reference sequence). CDR3 DNA sequence: TGTGCCAGCAGCCTTGGGCCCCCCCGTTCTGGAAACACCATATATTTT. Protein product: CASSLGPPRSGNTIYF.

V gene TRBV6-5 combines with J gene TRBJ1-2; 7 positions match TRBD1. Trimming took 6 bases from V and 4 from J; bases not matched to a gene: 5. Per the germline V gene, CDR1 is MNHEY and CDR2 is SVGAGI. The CDR3 sequence is 13 residues long. CDR3 loop: CASRIQGSYGYTF. For the CDR3, the DNA is TGTGCCAGCAGGATACAGGGGTCCTATGGCTACACCTTC.

V usage is TRBV27 and J usage is TRBJ1-1, with D perhaps TRBD1 (6 bases). Germline-derived CDR1 and CDR2 are MNHEY and SMNVEV (reference sequence). The CDR3 length is 14 residues. Between the trimmed V and J ends, which lost 0 bases and 9 bases, there was a span of 14 bases. The CDR3 DNA reads TGTGCCAGCAGTTTATCCACGCAGGGGCCCCAAGCTTTCTTT. It yields the protein CASSLSTQGPQAFF.

The CDR3 loop is CASSLGARPVNEQFF. CDR3 nucleotide sequence: TGTGCCAGCAGCTTAGGGGCCCGTCCCGTCAATGAGCAGTTCTTC. This chain links TRBV7-9 with TRBJ2-1; D is unclear. Trimming took 1 base from V and 6 from J, leaving 13 bases between them. The CDR3 extends over 15 amino acids. Germline V gives CDR1 SEHNR, CDR2 FQNEAQ (reference sequence).

The rearrangement joins TRBV7-9 to TRBJ2-7, with D maybe TRBD2 (5 bases). The CDR3 is 15 amino acids. Germline V CDR1 and CDR2: SEHNR, FQNEAQ (reference sequence). Deletions cut 6 bases from V and 9 bases from J, with 24 bases between. CDR3 loop: CASSQSGSRALRQYF. The CDR3 DNA reads TGTGCCAGCAGTCAATCCGGGTCGCGGGCCCTACGGCAGTACTTC.

This rearrangement joins TRBV19 to TRBJ2-7, with D perhaps matching TRBD1 (6 bases). Germline CDR1 and CDR2: LNHDA and SQIVND (reference sequence). V dropped 1 base and J dropped 0 bases, with 7 bases sitting between them. There are 14 residues in the CDR3. The CDR3 DNA follows: TGTGCCAGTAGTATAGGACAGGCCTCCTACGAGCAGTACTTC. Amino acid sequence: CASSIGQASYEQYF.

This chain connects TRBV7-9 to TRBJ1-3, with D tentatively TRBD1 (5 bases). The CDR3 spans 19 residues. Per germline, CDR1 SEHNR and CDR2 FQNEAQ (reference sequence). The ends were cut back, 5 bases at V and 0 bases at J, with 23 bases in the middle. The CDR3: CASSPWGSEFGRSGNTIYF. The CDR3, as DNA: TGTGCCAGCAGCCCCTGGGGCAGCGAATTTGGTCGCTCTGGAAACACCATATATTTT.

V is TRBV5-6 and J is TRBJ2-3; D may be TRBD1 (7 bases). Germline V gene data show CDR1 as SGHDT and CDR2 as YYEEEE. The CDR3 runs 15 residues. Trimming cost V 4 bases and J 4 bases, with 16 bases left between them. In nucleotides, the CDR3 is TGTGCCAGCAGCCGGAGGGGGCAGGGTGCAGATACGCAGTATTTT. Protein: CASSRRGQGADTQYF.

The chain is built from TRBV18 and TRBJ2-7; D may be TRBD2 (5 bases). The germline CDR1 and CDR2 sequences are KGHSH and LQKENI. The CDR3 consists of 16 residues. The V and J ends lost 2 bases and 3 bases respectively, with 17 bases between them. CDR3 sequence reads: CASSPTDLVRVYEQYF. CDR3 DNA: TGTGCCAGCTCACCAACGGATTTAGTGCGGGTCTACGAGCAGTACTTC.

This clone was detected a few times. This chain links TRBV30 with TRBJ2-7; 9 positions match TRBD2. With 2 bases clipped from V and 2 bases from J, the junction kept 1 base outside the gene matches. The CDR3 has 13 residues. CDR1 is GTSNPN, CDR2 SVGIG, per germline (reference sequence). The CDR3 protein is CAWSLAGPYEQYF. The CDR3 DNA reads TGTGCCTGGAGTCTAGCGGGACCCTACGAGCAGTACTTC.

The chain couples TRBV15 to TRBJ1-2, with 7 positions matching TRBD1. Germline assignment: CDR1 LNHNV and CDR2 YYDKDF (reference sequence). CDR3 length: 17 residues. V lost 7 bases and J lost 5; bases outside the gene matches: 19. CDR3 residues: CATTEEGQHLLEYGYTF. The CDR3 coding sequence is TGTGCCACCACAGAAGAGGGACAGCACCTTTTAGAGTATGGCTACACCTTC.

The V call is TRBV28, the J call TRBJ2-7; TRBD2 matches 8 bases. CDR3 size: 16 residues. V trimming: 5 bases; J trimming: 0 bases; junction bases outside the gene matches: 9. Per the germline V gene, CDR1 is MDHEN and CDR2 is SYDVKM. CDR3 in DNA: TGTGCCAGCAGTGGGTATAGCGGGAACCCCTCCTACGAGCAGTACTTC. It specifies CASSGYSGNPSYEQYF.

The CDR3 sequence: CASRPRTGGADTQYF. The CDR3 nucleotides are TGTGCCAGCAGACCTCGGACAGGAGGGGCAGATACGCAGTATTTT. The chain joins TRBV28 to TRBJ2-3, with D possibly TRBD1 on 7 matching bases. Germline CDR1 is MDHEN and CDR2 is SYDVKM. This CDR3 spans 15 amino acids. Trimming cost V 6 bases and J 4 bases, with 17 bases left between them.

The chain recombines TRBV7-2 with TRBJ2-5, with 7 bases matching TRBD2. J was trimmed by 5 bases and V by 3 bases; bases with no gene match: 3. CDR1 SGHTA and CDR2 FQGNSA come from the germline V gene. The CDR3 sequence is 13 residues long. This CDR3 is CASSFSGSETQYF. For the CDR3, the DNA is TGTGCCAGCAGCTTTAGCGGGTCGGAGACCCAGTACTTC.

In this sample, this clone turned up once. The V call is TRBV4-2, the J call TRBJ2-1; TRBD2 is a possible D gene (6 bases). The CDR3 spans 16 residues. Trimming stripped 3 bases from V and 0 bases from J, with 12 bases between. Germline values: CDR1 LGHNA, CDR2 YNFKEQ. CDR3 nucleotides: TGTGCCAGCAGCCAGGCCGGGACTTCCTCCTACAATGAGCAGTTCTTC. Protein sequence: CASSQAGTSSYNEQFF.

The J gene is TRBJ1-1, the V gene TRBV27; 9 nucleotides align to TRBD1. With V trimmed by 6 bases and J by 7 bases, 9 bases remained unmatched. Germline-derived CDR1 and CDR2 are MNHEY and SMNVEV (reference sequence). This CDR3 has 14 amino acids. The CDR3 loop reads CASRWDRAKGEAFF. The CDR3 DNA sequence: TGTGCCAGCAGGTGGGACAGGGCCAAGGGTGAAGCTTTCTTT.

This clone has just a few counts. Compared with germline, one end of the junction differs, possibly owing to a read error. The rearrangement uses TRBV18 and TRBJ2-5; D ambiguous. Germline CDR1 reads KGHSH; CDR2 reads LQKENI. This CDR3 has 12 residues. Written as DNA, the CDR3 is TGTGCCAGCTCACCACTCCAAGAGGCCCAGTACTTC. Protein sequence: CASSPLQEAQYF.

The genes are TRBV29-1 and TRBJ2-5; weak D call: TRBD1 (5 bases). The CDR3 is 12 residues long. Trimming cost V 7 bases and J 2 bases, with 11 bases left between them. Germline V gene sequence: CDR1 SQVTM, CDR2 ANQGSEA. CDR3 sequence (DNA): TGCAGCGCCTCAGGACAACAAGAGACCCAGTACTTC. Amino acids: CSASGQQETQYF.

V and J are TRBV11-2 and TRBJ1-2; D gene unclear. The CDR3 loop spans 14 amino acids. V was trimmed by 5 bases and J by 4 bases, leaving 14 bases between them. Germline V gives CDR1 SGHAT, CDR2 FQNNGV. Here the CDR3 DNA reads TGTGCCAGCAGCCCTCCCGGAGCGACCTATGGCTACACCTTC. Residues: CASSPPGATYGYTF. The variable domain in full, with the rest retrieved from reference TRBV11-2 and TRBJ1-2, is EAGVAQSPRYKIIEKRQSVAFWCNPISGHATLYWYQQILGQGPKLLIQFQNNGVVDDSQLPKDRFSAERLKGVDSTLKIQPAKLEDSAVYLCASSPPGATYGYTFGSGTRLTVV.

V and J are TRBV19 and TRBJ2-7; the D gene is possibly TRBD1 (6 bases). With 4 bases removed from V and 6 bases from J, the gap between germline ends came to 16 bases. Germline V gene data show CDR1 as LNHDA and CDR2 as SQIVND (reference sequence). The CDR3 has 14 residues. CDR3 amino acids: CASSTFGTSLEQYF. The CDR3 DNA sequence: TGTGCCAGTAGTACCTTCGGGACATCCCTCGAGCAGTACTTC.

The CDR3 loop reads CASSANREYNEQFF. The CDR3 coding sequence is TGTGCCAGCAGTGCGAACAGAGAATACAATGAGCAGTTCTTC. The chain carries TRBV2 and TRBJ2-1; D is unclear. Trimming stripped 4 bases from V and 4 bases from J, with 11 bases between. Germline V gene lookup returns CDR1 SNHLY and CDR2 FYNNEI. The CDR3 is made up of 14 amino acids.